The T cell receptor beta chain under discussion was sequenced for a study of patients and donors after allogeneic stem cell transplantation. V gave up 1 base and J gave up 1 base, with 7 bases separating them. The CDR3 has 14 amino acids. Germline CDR1 is LNHDA and CDR2 is SQIVND (reference sequence). MiXCR, run by TCRdb on the RT-PCR reads, gives a single entry per CDR3 protein. The table includes some 150,000 distinct CDR3 sequences, approximately 40% detected once. This TCR was sampled from a human donor who was either an allogeneic HSCT recipient or a stem cell or donor lymphocyte infusion donor (not recorded which). It is not recorded whose cells these are; they may come from a transplant donor. Sequenced sample: blood, either unsorted or a sorted T cell fraction (not recorded which). The V and J genes are TRBV19 and TRBJ1-1; no definite D call. DNA of the CDR3: TGTGCCAGTAGTATAGTGAACGGGAACACTGAAGCTTTCTTT. Amino acids: CASSIVNGNTEAFF. Drawing the rest from reference TRBV19 and TRBJ1-1, the complete variable domain is DGGITQSPKYLFRKEGQNVTLSCEQNLNHDAMYWYRQDPGQGLRLIYYSQIVNDFQKGDIAEGYSVSREKKESFPLTVTSAQKNPTAFYLCASSIVNGNTEAFFGQGTRLTVV.